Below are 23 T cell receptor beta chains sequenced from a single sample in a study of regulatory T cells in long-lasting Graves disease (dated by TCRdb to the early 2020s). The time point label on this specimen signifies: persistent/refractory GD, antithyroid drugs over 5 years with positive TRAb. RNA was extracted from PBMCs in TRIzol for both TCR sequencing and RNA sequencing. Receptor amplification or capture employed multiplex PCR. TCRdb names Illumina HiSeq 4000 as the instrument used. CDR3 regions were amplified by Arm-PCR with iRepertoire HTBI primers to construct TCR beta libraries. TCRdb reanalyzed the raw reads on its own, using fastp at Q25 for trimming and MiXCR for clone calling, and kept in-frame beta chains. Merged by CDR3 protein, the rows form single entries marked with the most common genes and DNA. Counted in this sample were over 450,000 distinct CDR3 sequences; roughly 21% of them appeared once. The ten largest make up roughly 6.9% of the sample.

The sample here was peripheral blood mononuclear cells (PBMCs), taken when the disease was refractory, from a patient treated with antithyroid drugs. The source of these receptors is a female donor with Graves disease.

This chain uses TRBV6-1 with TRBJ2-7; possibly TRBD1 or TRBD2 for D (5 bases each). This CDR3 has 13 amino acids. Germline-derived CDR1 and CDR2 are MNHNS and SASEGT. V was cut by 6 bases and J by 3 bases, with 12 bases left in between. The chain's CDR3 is CASRARGLYEQYF. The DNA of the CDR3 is TGTGCCAGCAGGGCCCGGGGCCTCTACGAGCAGTACTTC.

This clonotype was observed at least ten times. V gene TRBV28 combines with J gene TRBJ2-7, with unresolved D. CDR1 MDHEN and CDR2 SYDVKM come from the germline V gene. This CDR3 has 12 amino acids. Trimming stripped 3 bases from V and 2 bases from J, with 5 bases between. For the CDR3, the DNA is TGTGCCAGCAGTTTGGCCACCTACGAGCAGTACTTC. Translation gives CASSLATYEQYF.

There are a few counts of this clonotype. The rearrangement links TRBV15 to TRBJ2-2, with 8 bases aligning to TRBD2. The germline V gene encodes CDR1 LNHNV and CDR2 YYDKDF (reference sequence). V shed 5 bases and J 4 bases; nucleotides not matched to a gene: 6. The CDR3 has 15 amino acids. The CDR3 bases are TGTGCCACCAGCTCAGCGGGAGAGTCCACCGGGGAGCTGTTTTTT. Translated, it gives CATSSAGESTGELFF.

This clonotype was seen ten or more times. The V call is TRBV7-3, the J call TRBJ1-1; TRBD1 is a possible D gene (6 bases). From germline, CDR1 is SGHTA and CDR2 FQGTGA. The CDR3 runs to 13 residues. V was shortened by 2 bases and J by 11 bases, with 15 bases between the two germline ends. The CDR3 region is CASSLGGGQNAFF. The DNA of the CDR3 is TGTGCCAGCAGCTTAGGGGGGGGGCAAAACGCTTTCTTT.

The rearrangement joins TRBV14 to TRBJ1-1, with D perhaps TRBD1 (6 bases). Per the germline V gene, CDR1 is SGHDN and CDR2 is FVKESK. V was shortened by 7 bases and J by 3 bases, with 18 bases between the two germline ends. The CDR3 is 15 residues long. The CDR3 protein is CASTPGRGFDTEAFF. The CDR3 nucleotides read TGTGCCAGCACCCCCGGTAGGGGGTTTGACACTGAAGCTTTCTTT.

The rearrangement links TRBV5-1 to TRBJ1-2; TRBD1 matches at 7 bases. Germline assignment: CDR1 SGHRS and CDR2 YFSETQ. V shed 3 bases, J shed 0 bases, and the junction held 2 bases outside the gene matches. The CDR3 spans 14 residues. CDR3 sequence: CASSWGQPNYGYTF. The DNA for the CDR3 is TGCGCCAGCAGCTGGGGACAGCCTAACTATGGCTACACCTTC.

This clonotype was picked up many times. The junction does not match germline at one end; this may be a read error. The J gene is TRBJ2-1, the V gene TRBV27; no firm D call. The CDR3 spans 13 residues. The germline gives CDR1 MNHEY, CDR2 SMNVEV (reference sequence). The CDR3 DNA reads TGTGCCAGCAGTTTAGCCAGGTACAGTGAGCAGTTCTTC. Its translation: CASSLARYSEQFF.

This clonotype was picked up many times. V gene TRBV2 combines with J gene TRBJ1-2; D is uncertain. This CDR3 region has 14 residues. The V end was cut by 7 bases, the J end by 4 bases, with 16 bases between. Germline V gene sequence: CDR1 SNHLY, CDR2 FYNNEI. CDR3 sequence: CASTAAPVSYGYTF. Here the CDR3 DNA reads TGTGCCAGCACGGCTGCCCCGGTTAGCTATGGCTACACCTTC.

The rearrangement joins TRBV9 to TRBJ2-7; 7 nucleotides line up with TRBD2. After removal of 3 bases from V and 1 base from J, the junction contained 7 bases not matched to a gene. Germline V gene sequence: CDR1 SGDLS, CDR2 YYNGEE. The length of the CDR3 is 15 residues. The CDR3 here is CASSASAGPSYEQYF. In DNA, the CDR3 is TGTGCCAGCAGCGCCTCAGCGGGGCCTTCCTACGAGCAGTACTTC.

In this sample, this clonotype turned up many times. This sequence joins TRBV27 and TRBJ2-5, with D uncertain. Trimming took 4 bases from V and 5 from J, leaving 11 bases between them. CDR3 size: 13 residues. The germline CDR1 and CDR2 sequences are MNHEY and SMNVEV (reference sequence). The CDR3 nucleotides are TGTGCCAGCAGTTCACGGCCAACCGAGACCCAGTACTTC. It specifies CASSSRPTETQYF.

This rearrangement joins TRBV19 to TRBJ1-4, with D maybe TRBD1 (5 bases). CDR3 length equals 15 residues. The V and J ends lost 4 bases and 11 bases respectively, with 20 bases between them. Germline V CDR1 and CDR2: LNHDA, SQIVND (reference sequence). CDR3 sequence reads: CASSNAGGAMRKLFF. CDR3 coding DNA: TGTGCCAGTAGTAATGCGGGAGGGGCCATGCGGAAACTGTTTTTT.

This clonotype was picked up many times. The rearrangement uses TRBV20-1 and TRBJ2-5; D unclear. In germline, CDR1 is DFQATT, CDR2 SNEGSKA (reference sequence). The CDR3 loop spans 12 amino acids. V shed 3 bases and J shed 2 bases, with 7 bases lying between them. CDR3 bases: TGCAGTGCTAGGGGGATACAAGAGACCCAGTACTTC. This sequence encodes CSARGIQETQYF.

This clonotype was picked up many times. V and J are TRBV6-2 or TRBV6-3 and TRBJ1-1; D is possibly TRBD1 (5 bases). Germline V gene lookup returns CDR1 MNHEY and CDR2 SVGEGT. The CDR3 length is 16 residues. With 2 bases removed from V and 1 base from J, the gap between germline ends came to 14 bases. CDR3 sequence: CASSYGLAGTNTEAFF. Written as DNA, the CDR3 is TGTGCCAGCAGTTACGGTTTGGCAGGGACGAACACTGAAGCTTTCTTT.

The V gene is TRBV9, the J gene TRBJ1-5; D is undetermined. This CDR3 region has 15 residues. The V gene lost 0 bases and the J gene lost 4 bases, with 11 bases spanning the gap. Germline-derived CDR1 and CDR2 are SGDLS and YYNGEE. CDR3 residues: CASSVGGGLNQPQHF. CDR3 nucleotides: TGTGCCAGCAGCGTAGGAGGAGGGCTAAATCAGCCCCAGCATTTT.

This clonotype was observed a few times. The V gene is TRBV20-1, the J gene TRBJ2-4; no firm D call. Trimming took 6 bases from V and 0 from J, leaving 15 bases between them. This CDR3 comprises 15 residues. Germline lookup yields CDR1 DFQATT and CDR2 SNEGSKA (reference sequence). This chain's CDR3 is CSARSWDRAKNIQYF. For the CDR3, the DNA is TGCAGTGCACGAAGTTGGGATCGAGCCAAAAACATTCAGTACTTC.

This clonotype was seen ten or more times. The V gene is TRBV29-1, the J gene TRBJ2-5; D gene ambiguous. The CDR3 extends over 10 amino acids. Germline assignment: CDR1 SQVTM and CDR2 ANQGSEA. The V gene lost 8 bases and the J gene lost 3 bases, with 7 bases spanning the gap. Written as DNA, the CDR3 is TGCAGCATCCAGAAAGAGACCCAGTACTTC. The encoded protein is CSIQKETQYF.

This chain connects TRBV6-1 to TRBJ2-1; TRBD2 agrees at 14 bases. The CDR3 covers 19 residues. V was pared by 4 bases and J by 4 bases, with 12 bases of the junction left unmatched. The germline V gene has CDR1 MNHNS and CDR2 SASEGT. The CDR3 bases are TGTGCCAGCAGTGCGGGCGGACTAGCGGGGGGCTCCCGTTACAATGAGCAGTTCTTC. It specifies CASSAGGLAGGSRYNEQFF.

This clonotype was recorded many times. The CDR3 region is CASSYSKNTEAFF. In nucleotides, the CDR3 is TGTGCCAGCAGTTACTCGAAGAACACTGAAGCTTTCTTT. The chain couples TRBV6-5 to TRBJ1-1, with unresolved D. Germline loops: CDR1 MNHEY, CDR2 SVGAGI. The CDR3 is 13 residues long. V was pared by 0 bases and J by 1 base, with 3 bases between.

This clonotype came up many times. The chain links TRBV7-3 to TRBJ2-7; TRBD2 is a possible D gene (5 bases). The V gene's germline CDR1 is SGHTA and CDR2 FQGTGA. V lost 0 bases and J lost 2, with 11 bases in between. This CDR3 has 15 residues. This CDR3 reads CASSLTMRGPYEQYF. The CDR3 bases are TGTGCCAGCAGCTTAACGATGAGAGGGCCCTACGAGCAGTACTTC. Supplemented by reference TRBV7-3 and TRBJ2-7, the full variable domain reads GAGVSQTPSNKVTEKGKYVELRCDPISGHTALYWYRQSLGQGPEFLIYFQGTGAADDSGLPNDRFFAVRPEGSVSTLKIQRTERGDSAVYLCASSLTMRGPYEQYFGPGTRLTVT.

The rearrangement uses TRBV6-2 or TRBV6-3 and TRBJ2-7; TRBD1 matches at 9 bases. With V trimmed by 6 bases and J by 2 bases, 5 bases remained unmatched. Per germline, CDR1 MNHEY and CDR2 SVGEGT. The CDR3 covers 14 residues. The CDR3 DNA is TGTGCCAGCAGGGACACAGGGGGCCCCTACGAGCAGTACTTC. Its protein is CASRDTGGPYEQYF.

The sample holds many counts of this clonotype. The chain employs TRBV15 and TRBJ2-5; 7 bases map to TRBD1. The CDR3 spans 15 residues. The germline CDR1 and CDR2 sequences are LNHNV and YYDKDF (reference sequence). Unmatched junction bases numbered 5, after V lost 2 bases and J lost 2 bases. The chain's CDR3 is CATSRSGQFQETQYF. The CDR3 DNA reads TGTGCCACCAGCAGATCGGGACAGTTTCAAGAGACCCAGTACTTC.

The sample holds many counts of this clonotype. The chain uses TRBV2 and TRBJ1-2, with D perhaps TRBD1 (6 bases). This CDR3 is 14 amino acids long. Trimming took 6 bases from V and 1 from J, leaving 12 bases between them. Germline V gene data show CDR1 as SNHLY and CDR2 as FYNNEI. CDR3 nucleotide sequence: TGTGCCAGCAGATTGGACAGAATTAACTATGGCTACACCTTC. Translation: CASRLDRINYGYTF.

CDR3 nucleotides: TGTGCCACCAGCAGAGATTATGGGACTAGCGGGAGGTACGACGAGCAGTACTTC. This gives the protein CATSRDYGTSGRYDEQYF. The chain joins TRBV15 to TRBJ2-7; 15 nucleotides match TRBD2. The V gene end was trimmed by 0 bases and the J gene end by 5 bases; junction bases not matched to a gene: 8. Germline CDR1 LNHNV, CDR2 YYDKDF (reference sequence). The CDR3 length is 18 residues.